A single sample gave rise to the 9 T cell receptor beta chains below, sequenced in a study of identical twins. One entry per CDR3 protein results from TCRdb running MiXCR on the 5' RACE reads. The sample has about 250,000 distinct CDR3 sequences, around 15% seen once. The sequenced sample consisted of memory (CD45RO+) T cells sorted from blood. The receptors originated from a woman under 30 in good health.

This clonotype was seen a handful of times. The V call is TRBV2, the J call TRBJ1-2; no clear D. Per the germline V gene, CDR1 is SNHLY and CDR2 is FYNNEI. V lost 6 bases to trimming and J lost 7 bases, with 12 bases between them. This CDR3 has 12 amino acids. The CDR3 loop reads CASRGDGSGYTF. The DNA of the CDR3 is TGTGCCAGCAGGGGTGACGGCAGTGGCTACACCTTC.

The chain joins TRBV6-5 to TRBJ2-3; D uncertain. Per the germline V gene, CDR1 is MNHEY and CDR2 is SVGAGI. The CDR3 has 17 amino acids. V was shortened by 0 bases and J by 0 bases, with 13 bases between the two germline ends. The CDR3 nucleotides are TGTGCCAGCAGTTACTCTCGGCGCCCCGCCAGCACAGATACGCAGTATTTT. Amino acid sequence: CASSYSRRPASTDTQYF.

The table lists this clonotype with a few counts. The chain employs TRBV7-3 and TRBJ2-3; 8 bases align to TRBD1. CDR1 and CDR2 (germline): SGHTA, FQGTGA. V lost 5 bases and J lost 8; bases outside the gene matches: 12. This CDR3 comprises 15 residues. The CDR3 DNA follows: TGTGCCAGCAGCCAGGGGGCATCAACCGGGGGTACGCAGTATTTT. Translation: CASSQGASTGGTQYF.

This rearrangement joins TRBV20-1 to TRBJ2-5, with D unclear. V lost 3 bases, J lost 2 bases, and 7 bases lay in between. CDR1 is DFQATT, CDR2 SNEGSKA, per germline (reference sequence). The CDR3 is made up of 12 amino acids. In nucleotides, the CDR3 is TGCAGTGCTAGGTGGGGACAAGAGACCCAGTACTTC. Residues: CSARWGQETQYF.

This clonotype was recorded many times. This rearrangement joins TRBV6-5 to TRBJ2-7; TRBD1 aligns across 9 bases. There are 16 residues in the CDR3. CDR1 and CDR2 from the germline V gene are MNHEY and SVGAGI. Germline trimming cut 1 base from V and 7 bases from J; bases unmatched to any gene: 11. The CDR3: CASSYFLPGQGSEQYF. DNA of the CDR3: TGTGCCAGCAGTTACTTCTTGCCGGGACAGGGTTCGGAGCAGTACTTC.

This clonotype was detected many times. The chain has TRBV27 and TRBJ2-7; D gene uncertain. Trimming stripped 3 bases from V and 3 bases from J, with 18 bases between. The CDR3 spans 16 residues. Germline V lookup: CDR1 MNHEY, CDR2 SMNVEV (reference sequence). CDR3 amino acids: CASSFVVSRGGYEQYF. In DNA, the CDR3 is TGTGCCAGCAGTTTTGTAGTTTCCCGTGGCGGCTACGAGCAGTACTTC.

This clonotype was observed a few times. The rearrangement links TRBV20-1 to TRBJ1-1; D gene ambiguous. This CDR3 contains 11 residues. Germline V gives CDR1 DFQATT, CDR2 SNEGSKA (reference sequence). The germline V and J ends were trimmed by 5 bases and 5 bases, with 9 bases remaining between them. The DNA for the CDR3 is TGCAGTGCTCAAGGGCCAACTGAAGCTTTCTTT. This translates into CSAQGPTEAFF.

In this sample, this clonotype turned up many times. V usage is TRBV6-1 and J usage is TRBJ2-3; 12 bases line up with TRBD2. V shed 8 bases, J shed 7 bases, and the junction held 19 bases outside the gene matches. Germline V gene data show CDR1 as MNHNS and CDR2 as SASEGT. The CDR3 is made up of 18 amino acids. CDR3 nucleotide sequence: TGTGCCAGCTCCCGCAGTCCTAGAACTAGCGGGAGGAGTAATACGCAGTATTTT. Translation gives CASSRSPRTSGRSNTQYF.

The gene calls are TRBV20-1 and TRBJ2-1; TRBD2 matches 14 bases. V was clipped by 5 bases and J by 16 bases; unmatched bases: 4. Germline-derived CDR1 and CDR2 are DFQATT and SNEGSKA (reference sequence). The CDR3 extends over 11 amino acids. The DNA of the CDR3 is TGCAGTGCTCCGGGACTAGCGGGAGATTTCTTC. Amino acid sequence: CSAPGLAGDFF.